These 29 T cell receptor beta chains originate from one sample sequenced in a study of technical replicates of blood from a handful of donors. Here immunoSEQ multiplex PCR was the method, and the copy in TCRdb shows in-frame clones only, minus some. This table has tens of thousands of clones, roughly 93% appearing once. The sequencing sample was made of T cells isolated from PBMCs. The receptors were sampled from a human donor in good health.

The chain links TRBV5-1 to TRBJ1-1; TRBD1 might be the D (5 bases). The V gene lost 3 bases and the J gene lost 3 bases, with 18 bases spanning the gap. The CDR3 has 16 residues. Germline lookup yields CDR1 SGHRS and CDR2 YFSETQ. Written as DNA, the CDR3 is TGCGCCAGCAGCTCCCGAGGGAGGGGCGCTCACACTGAAGCTTTCTTT. It yields the protein CASSSRGRGAHTEAFF.

This chain joins TRBV15 and TRBJ2-7; tentative D call: TRBD2 (5 bases). Germline assignment: CDR1 LNHNV and CDR2 YYDKDF (reference sequence). Trimming cost V 3 bases and J 6 bases, with 15 bases left between them. The CDR3 runs 14 residues. The CDR3 coding sequence is TGTGCCACCAGCAGGGCCAAAGCGGCTTCCGAGCAGTACTTC. Amino acids: CATSRAKAASEQYF.

CDR3 residues: CASSSLQLSGANVLTF. CDR3 sequence (DNA): TGCGCCAGCAGCTCGCTGCAGTTATCTGGGGCCAACGTCCTGACTTTC. The V and J genes are TRBV5-1 and TRBJ2-6, with D unclear. CDR3 size: 16 residues. Trimming cost V 3 bases and J 1 base, with 11 bases left between them. Germline CDR1 and CDR2: SGHRS and YFSETQ.

This chain links TRBV6-4 with TRBJ2-1, with D unclear. Per germline, CDR1 MRHNA and CDR2 SNTAGT. This CDR3 has 11 amino acids. V dropped 2 bases and J dropped 10 bases, with 6 bases sitting between them. The CDR3 nucleotides are TGTGCCAGCAGTGACGGCGGCGAGCAGTTCTTC. Protein: CASSDGGEQFF.

This clone was counted a few times. The CDR3 region has the DNA TGTGCCAGCAGCTTGGGTGGCCGACTATCGTATTACGAGCAGTACTTC. The encoded protein is CASSLGGRLSYYEQYF. The gene calls are TRBV5-5 and TRBJ2-7, with a weak D call TRBD2 (5 bases). This CDR3 has 16 residues. Trimming took 0 bases from V and 4 from J, leaving 17 bases between them. Germline V lookup: CDR1 SGHKS, CDR2 YYEKEE (reference sequence). Drawing the rest from reference TRBV5-5 and TRBJ2-7, the complete variable domain is DAGVTQSPTHLIKTRGQQVTLRCSPISGHKSVSWYQQVLGQGPQFIFQYYEKEERGRGNFPDRFSARQFPNYSSELNVNALLLGDSALYLCASSLGGRLSYYEQYFGPGTRLTVT.

The chain recombines TRBV29-1 with TRBJ2-3; D unclear. The germline CDR1 and CDR2 sequences are SQVTM and ANQGSEA. Trimming pared 6 bases from V and 0 bases from J, leaving 13 bases between. The CDR3 is made up of 14 amino acids. CDR3 region: CSVLDAGSTDTQYF. As DNA, the CDR3 is TGCAGCGTCTTGGATGCAGGCAGCACAGATACGCAGTATTTT.

The CDR3 sequence is CASSSHRTGAYEQYF. The CDR3 nucleotides are TGTGCCAGCAGCTCTCACAGGACAGGGGCCTACGAGCAGTACTTC. This rearrangement joins TRBV7-8 to TRBJ2-7; 9 bases fit TRBD1. Germline-derived CDR1 and CDR2 are SGHVS and FQNEAQ. The CDR3 has 15 residues. V lost 4 bases to trimming and J lost 2 bases; unmatched junction nucleotides: 6.

The J gene is TRBJ1-5, the V gene TRBV28; 8 bases are a match to TRBD1. Germline CDR1 reads MDHEN; CDR2 reads SYDVKM. V trimming: 4 bases; J trimming: 6 bases; junction bases outside the gene matches: 2. The CDR3 extends over 13 amino acids. CDR3 bases: TGTGCCAGCAGTTGGACAGGGTTTCAGCCCCAGCATTTT. Residues: CASSWTGFQPQHF.

The chain carries TRBV5-1 and TRBJ1-5, with TRBD1 matching 7 bases. CDR3 length equals 15 residues. CDR1 and CDR2 (germline): SGHRS, YFSETQ. V was clipped by 3 bases and J by 0 bases; unmatched bases: 3. CDR3 in amino acids: CASSSGTDSNQPQHF. The CDR3, as DNA: TGCGCCAGCAGCTCCGGGACAGATAGCAATCAGCCCCAGCATTTT.

The chain employs TRBV19 and TRBJ1-1, with TRBD1 matching 10 bases. The germline V gene has CDR1 LNHDA and CDR2 SQIVND (reference sequence). Trimming took 1 base from V and 4 from J; bases not matched to a gene: 3. This CDR3 is 15 amino acids long. The CDR3 bases are TGTGCCAGTAGTATAGGGACAGGGGGATTCACTGAAGCTTTCTTT. Protein sequence: CASSIGTGGFTEAFF.

V gene TRBV4-1 combines with J gene TRBJ2-7; possibly TRBD1 for D (7 bases). Germline CDR1 is MGHRA and CDR2 is YSYEKL. The V and J ends lost 3 bases and 6 bases respectively, with 12 bases between them. The CDR3 is 13 amino acids. CDR3 coding DNA: TGCGCCAGCAGCCAGGCAGGGGGGAGCGAGCAGTACTTC. Amino acid sequence: CASSQAGGSEQYF.

The V call is TRBV2, the J call TRBJ2-7; unclear D gene. Germline CDR1 reads SNHLY; CDR2 reads FYNNEI. Trimming left V 6 bases short and J 2 bases short, with 17 bases between. The CDR3 contains 15 residues. CDR3 sequence (DNA): TGTGCCAGCAGACGTTTCGACACCTCCACCTACGAGCAGTACTTC. It yields the protein CASRRFDTSTYEQYF.

J is TRBJ2-1 and V is TRBV9; D is unclear. Per the germline V gene, CDR1 is SGDLS and CDR2 is YYNGEE. The germline V and J ends were trimmed by 5 bases and 5 bases, with 17 bases remaining between them. The CDR3 totals 15 residues. CDR3 sequence (DNA): TGTGCCAGCAGTGAAAGACTGAGCCCTGACAATGAGCAGTTCTTC. As protein: CASSERLSPDNEQFF. The whole variable domain, remainder taken from reference TRBV9 and TRBJ2-1, is DSGVTQTPKHLITATGQRVTLRCSPRSGDLSVYWYQQSLDQGLQFLIQYYNGEERAKGNILERFSAQQFPDLHSELNLSSLELGDSALYFCASSERLSPDNEQFFGPGTRLTVL.

The chain joins TRBV5-4 to TRBJ2-7; TRBD1 agrees at 8 bases. The CDR3 has 15 residues. Germline V gives CDR1 SGHNT, CDR2 YYREEE (reference sequence). The ends lost 5 bases at V and 3 bases at J; junction bases unmatched: 10. The CDR3: CASSPGQGEGYEQYF. For the CDR3, the DNA is TGTGCCAGCAGTCCAGGACAGGGAGAGGGCTACGAGCAGTACTTC.

The chain combines TRBV4-2 with TRBJ1-2; D possibly corresponds to TRBD1 (6 bases). Germline values: CDR1 LGHNA, CDR2 YNFKEQ. This CDR3 comprises 17 residues. The V end lost 0 bases, the J end lost 7 bases, and 21 bases lay between the germline ends. CDR3 sequence (DNA): TGTGCCAGCAGCCAAGATCAAGAGGGAGGGGGGATCTCTGGCTACACCTTC. It encodes CASSQDQEGGGISGYTF.

The chain uses TRBV30 and TRBJ1-4; D gene unclear. CDR3 length: 14 amino acids. With 1 base removed from V and 4 bases from J, the gap between germline ends came to 10 bases. The V gene's germline CDR1 is GTSNPN and CDR2 SVGIG (reference sequence). The CDR3 region has the DNA TGTGCCTGGAGTGGAACGGGGAGTAATGAAAAACTGTTTTTT. Its translation is CAWSGTGSNEKLFF.

In this sample, this clone turned up a few times. This chain links TRBV28 with TRBJ1-1; 7 bases agree with TRBD1. The ends lost 3 bases at V and 5 bases at J; junction bases unmatched: 6. The CDR3 runs to 14 residues. Germline CDR1 MDHEN, CDR2 SYDVKM. CDR3 sequence (DNA): TGTGCCAGCAGTTTGTACAGGGGAAGGACTGAAGCTTTCTTT. Translation gives CASSLYRGRTEAFF.

The chain recombines TRBV27 with TRBJ2-7; TRBD1 matches at 8 bases. J gave up 2 bases and V 4 bases, and 16 bases lay outside the gene matches. The germline gives CDR1 MNHEY, CDR2 SMNVEV (reference sequence). This CDR3 has 18 residues. CDR3: CASSSGQGANGPPYEQYF. CDR3 in DNA: TGTGCCAGCAGTTCAGGACAGGGCGCGAATGGTCCTCCCTACGAGCAGTACTTC.

The chain has TRBV7-9 and TRBJ2-3; possible D gene TRBD1, 5 bases. The CDR3 length is 16 residues. Germline V CDR1 and CDR2: SEHNR, FQNEAQ (reference sequence). Trimming removed 1 base at V and 3 bases at J, with 14 bases between. The CDR3 protein is CASSLGWAGQTDTQYF. The CDR3 nucleotides read TGTGCCAGCAGCTTAGGTTGGGCAGGACAAACAGATACGCAGTATTTT.

The chain combines TRBV10-3 with TRBJ1-6; 10 bases align to TRBD1. The CDR3 has 17 amino acids. Germline values: CDR1 ENHRY, CDR2 SYGVKD. Unmatched junction bases numbered 5, after V lost 6 bases and J lost 0 bases. The CDR3, as DNA: TGTGCCATCAGGGGGGGACAGGGGAGCTCCTATAATTCACCCCTCCACTTT. Translated: CAIRGGQGSSYNSPLHF.

The chain joins TRBV2 to TRBJ2-1, with 9 bases aligning to TRBD2. Germline V gene sequence: CDR1 SNHLY, CDR2 FYNNEI. This CDR3 region has 15 residues. The trim removed 3 bases at V and 7 bases at J, leaving 7 bases unmatched. CDR3 amino acids: CASSDPAGGWNEQFF. CDR3 nucleotide sequence: TGTGCCAGCAGTGATCCAGCGGGAGGATGGAATGAGCAGTTCTTC.

The CDR3 protein is CASSASGQIDEKLFF. Here the CDR3 DNA reads TGTGCCAGTAGTGCCTCCGGACAGATAGATGAAAAACTGTTTTTT. This chain links TRBV19 with TRBJ1-4; D may be TRBD1 (6 bases). The V gene lost 5 bases and the J gene lost 6 bases, with 16 bases spanning the gap. Germline V gives CDR1 LNHDA, CDR2 SQIVND (reference sequence). CDR3 length: 15 residues.

The V gene is TRBV4-1, the J gene TRBJ2-3; D is ambiguous. This CDR3 has 13 residues. Per germline, CDR1 MGHRA and CDR2 YSYEKL. V was clipped by 6 bases and J by 2 bases, with 9 bases between them. CDR3 DNA: TGCGCCAGCAGGAGCCTCCACACAGATACGCAGTATTTT. This translates into CASRSLHTDTQYF.

This chain joins TRBV10-3 and TRBJ1-1; 7 bases line up with TRBD1. Germline CDR1 and CDR2: ENHRY and SYGVKD. With V trimmed by 6 bases and J by 2 bases, 12 bases remained unmatched. The CDR3 runs to 16 residues. Here the CDR3 reads CAIRGTGAFLNTEAFF. The DNA of the CDR3 is TGTGCCATCAGAGGCACAGGGGCCTTCCTTAACACTGAAGCTTTCTTT.

The J gene is TRBJ2-7, the V gene TRBV19; 10 bases align to TRBD2. The CDR3 is 15 amino acids. V was pared by 5 bases and J by 0 bases, with 4 bases of the junction left unmatched. CDR1 LNHDA and CDR2 SQIVND come from the germline V gene (reference sequence). CDR3 protein: CASSFASGSSYEQYF. The CDR3 DNA reads TGTGCCAGTAGTTTTGCTAGCGGGAGCTCCTACGAGCAGTACTTC.

The chain links TRBV4-2 to TRBJ2-2; D possibly corresponds to TRBD2 (5 bases). Trimming removed 6 bases from V and 5 bases from J, with 13 bases in between. CDR3 length equals 14 residues. Germline assignment: CDR1 LGHNA and CDR2 YNFKEQ. The CDR3 reads CASRTVPGTGELFF. CDR3 sequence (DNA): TGTGCCAGCAGGACCGTACCGGGGACCGGGGAGCTGTTTTTT.

This chain joins TRBV19 and TRBJ2-7; 10 bases agree with TRBD2. The CDR3 consists of 18 residues. V was clipped by 5 bases and J by 3 bases; unmatched bases: 16. CDR1 and CDR2 (germline): LNHDA, SQIVND (reference sequence). The CDR3 sequence is CASSSHDGLAANIYEQYF. For the CDR3, the DNA is TGTGCCAGTAGTTCTCACGATGGACTAGCGGCAAACATCTACGAGCAGTACTTC.

The chain is built from TRBV11-3 and TRBJ1-2; no reliable D call. Trimming pared 2 bases from V and 7 bases from J, leaving 8 bases between. This CDR3 contains 12 residues. CDR1 and CDR2 from the germline V gene are SGHNT and YENEEA. The CDR3 reads CASSLRGSGYTF. In nucleotides, the CDR3 is TGTGCCAGCAGCTTAAGAGGCTCTGGCTACACCTTC.

The table lists this clone with a count of one. V is TRBV7-6 and J is TRBJ2-2, with 9 bases identical to TRBD1. The germline gives CDR1 SGHVS, CDR2 FNYEAQ. With 4 bases clipped from V and 5 bases from J, the junction kept 2 bases outside the gene matches. The CDR3 spans 14 residues. The chain's CDR3 is CASSSTGGTGELFF. The DNA of the CDR3 is TGTGCCAGCAGCTCGACAGGGGGAACCGGGGAGCTGTTTTTT.